A single T cell receptor beta chain is shown here with its context. Antigen specificity is unknown. Indicated time point: about a year of natalizumab therapy. All patients had prior interferon beta, and all PML patients were female. Synthetic inline TR CDR3 controls covering all V-J pairings were spiked into each PCR. The assay was immunoSEQ multiplex PCR, and TCRdb's table has in-frame clones only and misses some. This sample carries about 30,000 clones, around 87% of them seen once, and the ten largest clones take about 1.3%. The source of the sample is a study of multiple sclerosis patients with progressive multifocal leukoencephalopathy. The study, taken as a whole, reports: PML-onset expanded TRB clones were detectable before and during natalizumab therapy.

The germline V gene has CDR1 MGHRA and CDR2 YSYEKL. J lost 0 bases, V lost 0 bases, and 5 bases had no gene match. The CDR3 sequence is 17 residues long. The sample here was PBMCs, taken from a patient treated with natalizumab. This clonotype originated in a human donor with multiple sclerosis. The chain is built from TRBV4-1 and TRBJ2-3, with 8 positions matching TRBD2. The CDR3 loop reads CASSQDTRLASTDTQYF. The CDR3, as DNA: TGCGCCAGCAGCCAAGATACAAGACTAGCGAGCACAGATACGCAGTATTTT.